The entry below gives a single TCR beta chain sequence along with its context. Its antigen is not known. These data originate in a study of OX40 agonist ivuxolimab in advanced cancers. The wider study: It was permissible to have had prior anti-PD-1, anti-PD-L1 or anti-CTLA-4 therapy, and about 40% had some.

This table comes from immunoSEQ multiplex PCR, and its TCRdb copy is limited to in-frame clones, with some not included. The sample holds about 93,000 clones, 85% to 95% seen once. Whole-study results and caveats: In a subset of nonresponders, normalized T-cell clonal expansion was also low. Expanded clones tended on average to be more numerous among CD8+ T cells than CD4+. Expanded peripheral T cell antigen specificity was not determined.

The TCR was taken from an adult with an advanced solid tumor such as melanoma, head and neck, liver or kidney cancer. Sequenced here: CD4+ or CD8+ T cells sorted from blood, sampled in a trial of the OX40 agonist ivuxolimab.

The CDR3 reads CASSLKANTEAFF. The CDR3 DNA is TGTGCCAGCAGCTTAAAAGCGAACACTGAAGCTTTCTTT. V is TRBV7-3 and J is TRBJ1-1; D gene uncertain. The V end lost 1 base, the J end lost 1 base, and 4 bases lay between the germline ends. The CDR3 extends over 13 amino acids. Germline CDR1 and CDR2: SGHTA and FQGTGA. The variable domain in full, completed from reference TRBV7-3 and TRBJ1-1, reads GAGVSQTPSNKVTEKGKYVELRCDPISGHTALYWYRQSLGQGPEFLIYFQGTGAADDSGLPNDRFFAVRPEGSVSTLKIQRTERGDSAVYLCASSLKANTEAFFGQGTRLTVV.